This T cell receptor beta chain originates from a study of radiotherapy plus CTLA-4 blockade in lung cancer. The overall study: Objective responses occurred in about 17% of patients; roughly 31% had disease control. Study-level findings and limits: Radiotherapy plus ipilimumab was followed by expansion in blood of tumor-derived TCR clones. Response was reportedly best predicted by early blood T cell clone dynamics, with interferon-beta.

Focal radiation plus CTLA-4 blockade with ipilimumab was administered to patients who had chemo-refractory metastatic non-small-cell lung cancer. Clones were read by immunoSEQ multiplex PCR, and TCRdb kept only the in-frame ones, dropping some. This sample has 43,000 or so clones, with roughly four fifths found just once. Points on this clone: Its antigen remains unidentified.

Material: peripheral blood, obtained from a patient treated with radiotherapy plus ipilimumab. The TCR sequence derives from a human donor with non-small cell lung cancer who had a complete response to radiotherapy plus ipilimumab.

DNA of the CDR3: TGCAGCGTTTCCAAAAGCGTCTCCTACGAGCAGTACTTC. The encoded protein is CSVSKSVSYEQYF. This rearrangement joins TRBV29-1 to TRBJ2-7, with D unclear. Between the trimmed V and J ends, which lost 5 bases and 0 bases, there was a span of 11 bases. This CDR3 has 13 amino acids. From germline, CDR1 is SQVTM and CDR2 ANQGSEA.